The clone carrying this T cell receptor beta chain was seen ten or more times. This sample stems from a study of regulatory T cells in long-lasting Graves disease. The time point denotes: persistent/refractory GD, antithyroid drugs over 5 years with positive TRAb. The TCR library was made from RNA that had been extracted from PBMCs in TRIzol. The authors built TCR beta libraries using iRepertoire HTBI primers and Arm-PCR of CDR3 regions. MiXCR was run by TCRdb on the multiplex PCR reads, yielding one entry per CDR3 protein. The sample lists hundreds of thousands of distinct CDR3 sequences, less than 25% occurring once. The CDR3 length is 14 residues. With 11 bases clipped from V and 7 bases from J, the junction kept 16 bases outside the gene matches.

This sequence was found in a female donor with Graves disease. The chain joins TRBV12-3 or TRBV12-4 to TRBJ1-2; 7 bases match TRBD1. Sequences were derived from peripheral blood mononuclear cells (PBMCs), sampled when the disease was refractory, from a patient treated with antithyroid drugs. In DNA, the CDR3 is TGTGCCGGGAAGGAGGAGGGGGCTGTAGGTGGCTACACCTTC. Residues: CAGKEEGAVGGYTF.